A selection of T cell receptor beta chains follows, all from one sample in a study of T cell repertoires in cytomegalovirus infection. A single record per CDR3 protein comes from TCRdb applying MiXCR to the reads. The table has a few hundred thousand distinct CDR3 sequences, roughly 16% seen once; the top ten hold about 11%. The specimen sequenced was PBMCs. Receptors originate from a human donor in good health (CMV status not recorded). Some clones in this sample may be carry-over from other donors' samples. CDR3s include the opening cysteine and the closing phenylalanine or tryptophan. The D gene is left open where the match is weak. Some rows mark clone size as missing; the rest say once, few, many or name a class of expanded clone.

CASGLEGGTEAFF,TGTGCTAGTGGACTCGAGGGGGGCACTGAAGCTTTCTTT,TRBJ1-1,many,TRBV12-5,.
CASSKGAAGELFF,TGTGCCAGTAGTAAGGGGGCGGCCGGGGAGCTGTTTTTT,TRBJ2-2,.,TRBV19,TRBD1
CASSDKVLNTEAFF,TGTGCCAGCAGCGACAAGGTATTGAACACTGAAGCTTTCTTT,TRBJ1-1,many,TRBV7-2,.
CASSSGTGVEAEQFF,TGTGCCAGCAGCTCCGGGACAGGGGTCGAGGCTGAGCAGTTCTTC,TRBJ2-1,few,TRBV7-3,TRBD1
CASSLAPDSSYEQYF,TGCGCCAGCAGCTTGGCCCCGGACAGCTCCTACGAGCAGTACTTC,TRBJ2-7,few,TRBV5-1,.
CASSSTSGYSYEQYF,TGTGCCAGCAGCAGTACTAGCGGCTACTCCTACGAGCAGTACTTC,TRBJ2-7,many,TRBV7-2,TRBD2
CASSHGRWTIQETQYF,TGTGCCAGCAGCCACGGGCGATGGACGATACAAGAGACCCAGTACTTC,TRBJ2-5,many,TRBV6-2/TRBV6-3,.
CASSPRGGGAEAFF,TGTGCCAGCAGCCCGAGGGGCGGGGGCGCTGAAGCTTTCTTT,TRBJ1-1,many,TRBV7-2,.
CASSHPLSTQYF,TGTGCCAGCAGCCATCCCCTATCGACCCAGTACTTC,TRBJ2-5,many,TRBV12-3/TRBV12-4,.
CASRVAQGPSEQYF,TGTGCCAGCAGGGTGGCGCAGGGGCCCTCCGAGCAGTACTTC,TRBJ2-7,medium-sized,TRBV27,.
CATSRDLGTGVPGYTF,TGTGCCACCAGCAGAGATCTAGGGACAGGGGTCCCTGGCTACACCTTC,TRBJ1-2,.,TRBV15,TRBD1
CASRRNSGANVLTF,TGTGCCAGCAGGAGGAACTCTGGGGCCAACGTCCTGACTTTC,TRBJ2-6,many,TRBV7-6,.